Sequencing of this T cell receptor (beta chain) was carried out in a study of blood T cells in healthy people across ages. The wider study: About one barcoded beta molecule per two T cells was the capture yield of template switching.

Next came a second PCR, run for about 6 to 11 cycles, which used a sample-barcoded 5' primer along with a J-beta primer mix. MiXCR was run by TCRdb on the 5' RACE reads, yielding one entry per CDR3 protein. Of 850,000 to 950,000 distinct CDR3 sequences detected, around 28% appear once; the ten largest clones hold around a sixth. This clonotype showed up many times. Isolation yielded PBMCs, at least 7 million per sample, in every case. The CDR3 runs to 15 residues. Trimming removed 6 bases from V and 7 bases from J; junction bases left unmatched: 9. Germline V lookup: CDR1 ENHRY, CDR2 SYGVKD. Sequencing was performed on blood. This TCR was recovered from a woman aged 80 or older in good health. This chain joins TRBV10-3 and TRBJ1-6; 7 bases match TRBD1. The CDR3 here is CAIRDNRGQNSPLHF. The CDR3 nucleotides read TGTGCCATCAGAGATAACAGGGGACAAAATTCACCCCTCCACTTT.